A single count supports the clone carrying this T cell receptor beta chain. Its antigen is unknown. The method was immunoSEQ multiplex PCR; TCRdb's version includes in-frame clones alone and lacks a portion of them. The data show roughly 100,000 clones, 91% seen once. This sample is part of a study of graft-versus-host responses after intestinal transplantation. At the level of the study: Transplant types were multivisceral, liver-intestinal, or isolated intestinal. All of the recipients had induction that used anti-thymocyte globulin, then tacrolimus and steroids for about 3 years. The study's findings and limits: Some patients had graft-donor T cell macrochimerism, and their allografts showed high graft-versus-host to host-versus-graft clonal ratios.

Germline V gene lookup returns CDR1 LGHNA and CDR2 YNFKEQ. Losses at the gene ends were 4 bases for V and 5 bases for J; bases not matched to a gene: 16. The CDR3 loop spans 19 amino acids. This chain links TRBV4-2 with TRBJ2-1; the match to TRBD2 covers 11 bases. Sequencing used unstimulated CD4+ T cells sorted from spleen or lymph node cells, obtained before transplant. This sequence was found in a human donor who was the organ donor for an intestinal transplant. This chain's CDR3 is CASSRPHGKGLAEHNEQFF. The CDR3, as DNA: TGTGCCAGCAGCCGCCCACACGGGAAGGGACTAGCGGAACACAATGAGCAGTTCTTC.